A selection of T cell receptor beta chains follows, all from one sample in a study of blood T cell repertoires in COVID-19. Measured with immunoSEQ multiplex PCR; TCRdb has only the in-frame clones, and not every one. The sample lists approximately 99,000 clones, approximately 70% occurring once. Sequencing input: peripheral blood. These receptors originate from a woman between 40 and 55 years old with acute or convalescent COVID-19. CDR3s include the opening cysteine and the closing phenylalanine or tryptophan. D genes are given only for firm matches. Some rows have no size entry. The others give once, few or many, or a class for an expanded clone.

d_gene: TRBD1
v_gene: TRBV28
j_gene: TRBJ1-5
abundance: once
CDR3nt: TGTGCCAGCACGGACAGGGCGAGTCAGCCCCAGCATTTT
CDR3aa: CASTDRASQPQHF

d_gene: TRBD1
v_gene: TRBV6-1
j_gene: TRBJ1-5
abundance: NA
CDR3nt: TGTGCCAGCAGTGTCCCCGGGACAGATTATAGCAATCAGCCCCAGCATTTT
CDR3aa: CASSVPGTDYSNQPQHF

d_gene: NA
v_gene: TRBV29-1
j_gene: TRBJ1-4
abundance: few
CDR3nt: TGCAGCGTCTCGGGGGGAGACGAAAAACTGTTTTTT
CDR3aa: CSVSGGDEKLFF

d_gene: TRBD2
v_gene: TRBV15
j_gene: TRBJ2-1
abundance: NA
CDR3nt: TGTGCCACCAGCTCCCGCGAGACTAGCGGGATATACAATGAGCAGTTCTTC
CDR3aa: CATSSRETSGIYNEQFF

d_gene: NA
v_gene: TRBV7-2
j_gene: TRBJ1-1
abundance: NA
CDR3nt: TGTGCCAGCAGCTCAGGGGTCCCTGAAGCTTTCTTT
CDR3aa: CASSSGVPEAFF

d_gene: NA
v_gene: TRBV3-1/TRBV3-2
j_gene: TRBJ2-7
abundance: many
CDR3nt: TGTGCCAGCAACCTCAGGGGGGACTACGAGCAGTACTTC
CDR3aa: CASNLRGDYEQYF

d_gene: NA
v_gene: TRBV18
j_gene: TRBJ2-1
abundance: few
CDR3nt: TGTGCCAGCTCACCGCAGGGGACTTCCCCGGGGGGTGAGCAGTTCTTC
CDR3aa: CASSPQGTSPGGEQFF

d_gene: TRBD1
v_gene: TRBV29-1
j_gene: TRBJ2-1
abundance: NA
CDR3nt: TGCACTATATACAGGGGCCCGGGGGAGCAGTTCTTC
CDR3aa: CTIYRGPGEQFF

d_gene: NA
v_gene: TRBV7-3
j_gene: TRBJ2-2
abundance: NA
CDR3nt: TGTGCCAGCGGCGTGGACACAGCGAACACCGGGGAGCTGTTTTTT
CDR3aa: CASGVDTANTGELFF

d_gene: NA
v_gene: TRBV6-6
j_gene: TRBJ2-7
abundance: NA
CDR3nt: TGTGCCAGCAGTTACCAGACCTACGAGCAGTACTTC
CDR3aa: CASSYQTYEQYF

d_gene: TRBD1
v_gene: TRBV18
j_gene: TRBJ2-7
abundance: NA
CDR3nt: TGTGCCAGCTCCCGACAGGGTATAATCGGCGACGAGCAGTACTTC
CDR3aa: CASSRQGIIGDEQYF

d_gene: NA
v_gene: TRBV5-1
j_gene: TRBJ2-7
abundance: few
CDR3nt: TGCGCCAGCAGCCCCGGTGCCGCCGACTCCTACGAGCAGTACTTC
CDR3aa: CASSPGAADSYEQYF

d_gene: TRBD1
v_gene: TRBV5-5
j_gene: TRBJ2-7
abundance: once
CDR3nt: TGTGCCAGCAGCTTGGTACCAGGACAGGGGACCTACGAGCAGTACTTC
CDR3aa: CASSLVPGQGTYEQYF

d_gene: NA
v_gene: TRBV6-5
j_gene: TRBJ1-1
abundance: NA
CDR3nt: TGTGCCAGCAGGGATGATGACCTTGTGCTAGTTGGGGCTTTCTTT
CDR3aa: CASRDDDLVLVGAFF

d_gene: NA
v_gene: TRBV6-6
j_gene: TRBJ2-2
abundance: NA
CDR3nt: TGTGCCAGCACGCGGGCTGGGGCCGGGGAGCTGTTTTTT
CDR3aa: CASTRAGAGELFF

d_gene: NA
v_gene: TRBV28
j_gene: TRBJ2-7
abundance: few
CDR3nt: TGTGCCAGCAGTCCCGGGACATTTCCCTACGAGCAGTACTTC
CDR3aa: CASSPGTFPYEQYF

d_gene: TRBD1
v_gene: TRBV11-2
j_gene: TRBJ1-3
abundance: many
CDR3nt: TGTGCCAGCAGCGGGACAGGAGGTGGAAACACCATATATTTT
CDR3aa: CASSGTGGGNTIYF

d_gene: NA
v_gene: TRBV3-1/TRBV3-2
j_gene: TRBJ1-2
abundance: once
CDR3nt: TGTGCCAGCAGCCGGGACTCTCTGGATGGCTACACCTTC
CDR3aa: CASSRDSLDGYTF

d_gene: NA
v_gene: TRBV28
j_gene: TRBJ2-4
abundance: few
CDR3nt: TGTGCCAGCAGTTTACAGGGGACTACCGGGAACATTCAGTACTTC
CDR3aa: CASSLQGTTGNIQYF

d_gene: NA
v_gene: TRBV4-3
j_gene: TRBJ2-3
abundance: NA
CDR3nt: TGCGCCAGCAGCCAAGAGGGGGGGGCCAAGAGTACGCAGTATTTT
CDR3aa: CASSQEGGAKSTQYF

d_gene: NA
v_gene: TRBV7-8
j_gene: TRBJ1-1
abundance: NA
CDR3nt: TGTGCCAGCAGCTTCGACCGTTACGGGACTGAAGCTTTCTTT
CDR3aa: CASSFDRYGTEAFF

d_gene: NA
v_gene: TRBV14
j_gene: TRBJ1-4
abundance: NA
CDR3nt: TGTGCCAGCAGCCAGACAGGTCCACTGGAACTGTTTTTT
CDR3aa: CASSQTGPLELFF

d_gene: TRBD2
v_gene: TRBV7-3
j_gene: TRBJ2-1
abundance: NA
CDR3nt: TGTGCCAGCAGCCTAGGCTACGGGAGGTACAATGAGCAGTTCTTC
CDR3aa: CASSLGYGRYNEQFF

d_gene: NA
v_gene: TRBV25-1
j_gene: TRBJ1-6
abundance: NA
CDR3nt: TGTGCCAGCAGCCTCGGAGGTCCAGGATCACCCCTCCACTTT
CDR3aa: CASSLGGPGSPLHF

d_gene: TRBD1
v_gene: TRBV7-2
j_gene: TRBJ2-3
abundance: few
CDR3nt: TGTGCCAGCAGCTTAGGGGGACAGACAGATACGCAGTATTTT
CDR3aa: CASSLGGQTDTQYF

d_gene: TRBD1
v_gene: TRBV28
j_gene: TRBJ1-2
abundance: NA
CDR3nt: TGTGCCAGCAGTCTCGGGACAGACTACTATGGCTACACCTTC
CDR3aa: CASSLGTDYYGYTF

d_gene: NA
v_gene: TRBV20-1
j_gene: TRBJ2-4
abundance: once
CDR3nt: TGCAGTGCTAGTTTCGGGGTGAAAGGCGATTCGTACTTC
CDR3aa: CSASFGVKGDSYF

d_gene: TRBD1
v_gene: TRBV18
j_gene: TRBJ2-7
abundance: NA
CDR3nt: TGTGCCAGCTCATCAACAGGGGGCTTCTCCGAGCAGTACTTC
CDR3aa: CASSSTGGFSEQYF

d_gene: TRBD1
v_gene: TRBV27
j_gene: TRBJ2-7
abundance: NA
CDR3nt: TGTGCCAGCAGTTACTGGGACAGGGGTTTATACGAGCAGTACTTC
CDR3aa: CASSYWDRGLYEQYF